This T cell receptor (beta chain) was sequenced in a study of blood T cell repertoires in COVID-19. Study details: Specimens from acute and convalescent COVID-19 originated in the United States, Italy and Spain.

The age range of participants was about 18 to 100 years, with residence in about two dozen US areas. Libraries were prepared by immunoSEQ multiplex PCR; TCRdb keeps only in-frame clonotypes and omits some of them. The sample holds about 250,000 clones, roughly 86% seen once. The length of the CDR3 is 16 residues. In germline, CDR1 is SEHNR, CDR2 FQNEAQ (reference sequence). Deletions cut 3 bases from V and 0 bases from J, with 13 bases between. The genes are TRBV7-9 and TRBJ2-3; D uncertain. Sequenced material: PBMCs or T cells enriched from blood (not recorded which). The receptor comes from a woman aged 25 to 45 with acute COVID-19. The CDR3 loop reads CASSLPTPLSTDTQYF. The DNA for the CDR3 is TGTGCCAGCAGCTTGCCGACTCCCCTCAGCACAGATACGCAGTATTTT.